These 16 T cell receptor beta chains share one sample of origin, sequenced in a study of blood T cells in healthy people across ages (dated by TCRdb to 2014 to 2015). The library was prepared using 5' RACE. The sequencer was an Illumina HiSeq 2500. A second PCR of roughly 6 to 12 cycles was run with a J-beta primer mix and a sample-barcoded 5' primer. Clones were called with MiXCR by TCRdb after fastp trimmed the public reads at Q25, and only in-frame beta chains were retained. Rows are unified per CDR3 protein, each entry keeping the most common DNA and genes. The sample contains 1.5 million to 2 million distinct CDR3 sequences, about 31% of them found a single time. The ten largest clones represent roughly 10% of the sample. The sequencing input was blood. The receptors come from a woman in her twenties or thirties in good health.

This chain links TRBV12-3 or TRBV12-4 with TRBJ2-4, with no clear D. V shed 0 bases and J shed 0 bases, with 12 bases lying between them. The CDR3 is made up of 17 amino acids. The CDR3 bases are TGTGCCAGCAGTTTAGCCTTTGAGACTCTAGCCAAAAACATTCAGTACTTC. It codes for CASSLAFETLAKNIQYF.

The rearrangement links TRBV3-1 to TRBJ2-1; TRBD1 aligns across 10 bases. In germline, CDR1 is LGHDT, CDR2 YNNKEL (reference sequence). CDR3 length equals 15 residues. The V gene end was trimmed by 6 bases and the J gene end by 6 bases; junction bases not matched to a gene: 8. CDR3 sequence: CASRVGQGKANEQFF. The CDR3 nucleotides are TGTGCCAGCAGGGTGGGACAGGGGAAGGCCAATGAGCAGTTCTTC.

In this sample, this clonotype turned up a few times. This rearrangement joins TRBV20-1 to TRBJ1-2, with TRBD1 matching 9 bases. V dropped 4 bases and J dropped 13; count of bases not matched to a gene: 16. Germline V gene lookup returns CDR1 DFQATT and CDR2 SNEGSKA (reference sequence). The CDR3 consists of 14 residues. As DNA, the CDR3 is TGCAGTGCTAAGAATCCCTGGACAGGGGATGGGGCCACCTTC. Translation gives CSAKNPWTGDGATF.

The chain couples TRBV30 to TRBJ1-2; D call uncertain. Germline CDR1 GTSNPN, CDR2 SVGIG (reference sequence). The germline V and J ends were trimmed by 2 bases and 5 bases, with 15 bases remaining between them. The CDR3 is 14 amino acids. CDR3 region: CAWSQAQSNYGYTF. The CDR3 coding sequence is TGTGCCTGGAGTCAGGCACAGAGTAATTATGGCTACACCTTC.

The chain uses TRBV7-9 and TRBJ2-3; the match to TRBD2 covers 9 bases. The V and J ends lost 1 base and 4 bases, in that order; junction bases with no gene match: 12. Germline V gene data show CDR1 as SEHNR and CDR2 as FQNEAQ (reference sequence). The CDR3 runs to 18 residues. The CDR3 bases are TGTGCCAGCAGCTTAGTCGGGCAAGCGGGGGGTCTTCCAGATACGCAGTATTTT. It yields the protein CASSLVGQAGGLPDTQYF.

The chain uses TRBV30 and TRBJ2-3; the D is unclear. Deletions cut 3 bases from V and 6 bases from J, with 16 bases between. This CDR3 contains 14 residues. Germline values: CDR1 GTSNPN, CDR2 SVGIG (reference sequence). The CDR3 spells CAWRWEGLSDTQYF. CDR3 DNA: TGTGCCTGGAGATGGGAAGGGCTCTCCGATACGCAGTATTTT.

This sequence joins TRBV29-1 and TRBJ1-2; 8 nucleotides match TRBD1. This CDR3 region has 13 residues. Trimming took 7 bases from V and 6 from J; bases not matched to a gene: 10. Per the germline V gene, CDR1 is SQVTM and CDR2 is ANQGSEA. The CDR3 sequence is CSGGRQGQDGYTF. The CDR3, as DNA: TGCAGCGGAGGGAGACAGGGGCAGGATGGCTACACCTTC. Using reference TRBV29-1 and TRBJ1-2 for the parts outside the CDR3, the full variable domain is SAVISQKPSRDICQRGTSLTIQCQVDSQVTMMFWYRQQPGQSLTLIATANQGSEATYESGFVIDKFPISRPNLTFSTLTVSNMSPEDSSIYLCSGGRQGQDGYTFGSGTRLTVV.

The CDR3 is CAWNPTGSGYTF. The CDR3 nucleotides are TGTGCCTGGAATCCCACAGGGAGTGGCTACACCTTC. The chain carries TRBV30 and TRBJ1-2; maybe TRBD1 (6 bases). The CDR3 sequence is 12 residues long. Germline CDR1 reads GTSNPN; CDR2 reads SVGIG (reference sequence). V gave up 4 bases and J gave up 7 bases, with 13 bases separating them.

There are many counts of this clonotype. V gene TRBV12-3 or TRBV12-4 combines with J gene TRBJ2-7; 7 bases line up with TRBD2. The CDR3 loop spans 13 amino acids. The trim removed 5 bases at V and 6 bases at J, leaving 7 bases unmatched. CDR3 sequence (DNA): TGTGCCAGCAGTGACCGACTAGCTCGCGAGCAGTACTTC. This encodes CASSDRLAREQYF.

The chain has TRBV6-1 and TRBJ2-1, with 9 bases aligning to TRBD2. The CDR3 totals 13 residues. Looked up from germline, CDR1 is MNHNS and CDR2 is SASEGT. V was pared by 3 bases and J by 15 bases, with 9 bases of the junction left unmatched. The CDR3 here is CASSDKGSGGPFF. CDR3 DNA sequence: TGTGCCAGCAGTGATAAGGGTAGCGGGGGTCCGTTCTTC.

This clonotype has just a few counts. The rearrangement uses TRBV4-2 and TRBJ2-7; 8 bases align to TRBD2. This CDR3 has 15 amino acids. Per the germline V gene, CDR1 is LGHNA and CDR2 is YNFKEQ. V was clipped by 0 bases and J by 4 bases; unmatched bases: 5. CDR3 residues: CASSQDKGLVYEQYF. The CDR3 coding sequence is TGTGCCAGCAGCCAAGATAAGGGACTAGTATACGAGCAGTACTTC.

J is TRBJ1-5 and V is TRBV6-1, with 7 bases lining up with TRBD1. Germline values: CDR1 MNHNS, CDR2 SASEGT. J lost 2 bases, V lost 8 bases, and 9 bases had no gene match. CDR3 size: 15 residues. Here the CDR3 DNA reads TGTGCCAGCTTCTCCGGACAGGCGGGCAATCAGCCCCAGCATTTT. It translates to CASFSGQAGNQPQHF.

This clonotype was observed a handful of times. The chain uses TRBV5-1 and TRBJ2-7; D is undetermined. V was clipped by 5 bases and J by 1 base, with 7 bases between them. The CDR3 is 12 residues long. Per the germline V gene, CDR1 is SGHRS and CDR2 is YFSETQ. The CDR3 loop is CASRAESYEQYF. CDR3 DNA sequence: TGCGCCAGCAGGGCAGAGTCCTACGAGCAGTACTTC.

For this clonotype: This may be a read error, as it is one base from a much larger clone. The chain carries TRBV20-1 and TRBJ2-1, with a possible D match to TRBD2 (5 bases). The CDR3 sequence is 13 residues long. Germline V gene lookup returns CDR1 DFQATT and CDR2 SNEGSKA (reference sequence). V gave up 0 bases and J gave up 10 bases, with 13 bases separating them. CDR3 DNA: TGCAGTGCTAGAGAGGGGAGTATTCGCGAGCAGTTCTTC. Its translation: CSAREGSIREQFF.

The CDR3 DNA follows: TGTGCCAGCAGTTACAACAGGGACCCTTATAATTCACCCCTCCACTTT. Translating gives CASSYNRDPYNSPLHF. V and J are TRBV6-5 and TRBJ1-6; the D gene is possibly TRBD1 (6 bases). This CDR3 spans 16 amino acids. Trimming removed 2 bases from V and 4 bases from J, with 12 bases in between. Looked up from germline, CDR1 is MNHEY and CDR2 is SVGAGI.

The chain employs TRBV27 and TRBJ2-7; TRBD1 is a possible D gene (5 bases). Between the trimmed V and J ends, which lost 5 bases and 1 base, there was a span of 12 bases. The CDR3 extends over 14 amino acids. Germline CDR1 reads MNHEY; CDR2 reads SMNVEV (reference sequence). CDR3 amino acids: CASSVQGHSYEQYF. In nucleotides, the CDR3 is TGTGCCAGCAGTGTCCAGGGCCATTCCTACGAGCAGTACTTC.